This TCR beta chain is from a study of T cell responses to AZD1222 COVID-19 vaccine (dated by TCRdb to the early 2020s). For context, the study as a whole: Because spike-specific TCR depth and breadth did not differ between the two schedules, AZD1222 recipients who got a second dose at roughly 4 weeks were pooled with those who got a second dose at roughly 12 weeks. TCR sequencing was performed for 230 to 250 trial participants, of whom around 200 were given two doses of AZD1222 and around 25 were given two doses of MenACWY control vaccine. Trial participants were enrolled by age into 18-55, 56-69 and 70-plus year subgroups, with about 150, 28 and 57 TCR-sequenced participants respectively.

General conclusions and limits of the study: No day 14 peak-response samples were available, so repertoires were characterized only after the peak T cell response. In the small 56-69-year group, the increase in depth fell short of significance, most likely because of low power. Epitopes outside the regions mutated in the B.1.351 and B.1.1.7 variants were reportedly recognized by nearly half of the unique spike-specific TCRs. After two AZD1222 doses, spike-specific TCR breadth and depth were significantly higher than at day 0 and than in MenACWY recipients. Participants were mostly white British, with more females than males. The authors suggested clonal diversity may have been underestimated. Only five to seven AZD1222 recipients were SARS-CoV-2 seropositive at baseline, limiting conclusions about previously exposed vaccinees. The vaccine-associated CD4 TCRs covered the entire spike protein, and the dominant responses fell in regions 160-218 and 743-854.

This clone was detected only once. Its target antigen remains unknown. It has no much larger one-base neighbor in the sample; base qualities were not kept. The CDR3 regions of human TCRbeta chains were analyzed by immunosequencing. As for the original processing: Repertoire TCRs were checked for matches against a reference library of SARS-CoV-2-specific TCRs that had been generated using the MIRA antigen-specificity platform. Breadth was defined as the fraction of unique TCRs that were SARS-CoV-2-associated. Depth was defined as the fraction of total T cells that were SARS-CoV-2-associated. Using the MIRA data, each spike-specific TCR was assigned both to the spike region to which the TCR was reactive and to a CD4 or CD8 class. Log10-transformed breadth and depth values were compared by one-way ANOVA with Sidak's multiple comparisons tests. TCRdb obtained this table from immuneACCESS and retained in-frame rearrangements with V and J assigned. These tables miss some clones; where compared with another copy, unresolved V genes account for less than half of the shortfall, and the remainder is unexplained. D and trimming were read from the DNA, whereas the V and J calls and clone size are those reported in that table. For this sample the table gives roughly 100,000 clones, of which roughly 82% were detected only once. The ten biggest clones cover 4% to 6% of the sample.

Sample time point, as interpreted from the label and publication: baseline before first vaccination. Vaccinee samples were obtained from the UK trials COV001 and COV002, which included a single-blind randomized controlled phase 2/3 trial of AZD1222 (ChAdOx1 nCoV-19) in healthy adults. Trial participant PBMC samples were collected at day 0 and day 28 after the second dose for TCRbeta chain sequencing. The sequence came from an adult in good health. Source: peripheral blood, taken on day 0 of AZD1222 vaccination.

The CDR3 is CASSREQLNYGYTF. The base sequence is TGTGCCAGCAGCCGGGAGCAACTCAACTATGGCTACACCTTC. Recombination linked TRBV7-9 to TRBJ1-2, with an unclear D gene assignment. V and J are truncated by 5 bases and 2 bases respectively, leaving an intervening sequence of 12 bases. CDR1 SEHNR and CDR2 FQNEAQ were looked up in the germline V gene (reference sequence). The CDR3, cysteine through phenylalanine, is 14 amino acids long. The read is trimmed to its CDR3 DNA, 42 bases read in frame from base 1.